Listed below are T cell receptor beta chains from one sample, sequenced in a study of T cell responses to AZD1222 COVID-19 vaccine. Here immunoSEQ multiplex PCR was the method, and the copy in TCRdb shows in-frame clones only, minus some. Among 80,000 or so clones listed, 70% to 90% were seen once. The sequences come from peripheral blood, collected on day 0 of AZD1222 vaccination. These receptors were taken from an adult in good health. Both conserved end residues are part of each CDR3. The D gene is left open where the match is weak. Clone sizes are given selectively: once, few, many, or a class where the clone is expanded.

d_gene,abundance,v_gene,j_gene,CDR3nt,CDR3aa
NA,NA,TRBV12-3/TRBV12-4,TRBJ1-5,TGTGCCAGCAGCCTCAGAGGGGGTCAGCCCCAGCATTTT,CASSLRGGQPQHF
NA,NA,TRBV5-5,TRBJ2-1,TGTGCCAGCAGCCCCGGGTGGGGGCGGGGTCAAAATGAGCAGTTCTTC,CASSPGWGRGQNEQFF
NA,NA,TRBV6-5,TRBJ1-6,TGTGCCAGCAGTTACTGGGGGGAGGGAAATTCACCCCTCCACTTT,CASSYWGEGNSPLHF
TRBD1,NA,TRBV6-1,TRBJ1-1,TGTGCCAGCAGTGAACCGGGACAGATGAACACTGAAGCTTTCTTT,CASSEPGQMNTEAFF
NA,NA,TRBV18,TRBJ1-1,TGTGCCAGCTCACCGGGTCTGAACACTGAAGCTTTCTTT,CASSPGLNTEAFF
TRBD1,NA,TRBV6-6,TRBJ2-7,TGTGCCAGCAGGGGCGGACAGGGTCTCGAGCAGTACTTC,CASRGGQGLEQYF
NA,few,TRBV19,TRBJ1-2,TGTGCCAGTAGTATAGATGTGACGGGTAACTATGGCTACACCTTC,CASSIDVTGNYGYTF
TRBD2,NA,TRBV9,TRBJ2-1,TGTGCCAGCAGCGCTAGGACTAGCGGCCTAAATGAGCAGTTCTTC,CASSARTSGLNEQFF
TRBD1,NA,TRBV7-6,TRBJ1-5,TGTGCCAGCAGCTTAGGGACAGGCGCTAGGCAGCCCCAGCATTTT,CASSLGTGARQPQHF
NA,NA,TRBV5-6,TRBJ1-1,TGTGCCAGCAGAATTGCAACAGGATCAAACACTGAAGCTTTCTTT,CASRIATGSNTEAFF